Listed below are T cell receptor beta chains from one sample, sequenced in a study of blood T cell repertoires in COVID-19. Only in-frame clones appear in the TCRdb table, and some are missing; sequencing was by immunoSEQ multiplex PCR. The table shows some 170,000 clones, with roughly 88% occurring only once. The sequencing sample was made of PBMCs or T cells enriched from blood (not recorded which). The receptors derive from a man between 50 and 59 years old who had recovered from COVID-19. The CDR3 runs from the conserved cysteine through the conserved F or W. D genes are given only for firm matches. Clone size, where shown, is once, few, many, or a class for clones that have expanded.

clone_size,d_call,j_call,v_call,cdr3_nt,cdr3_aa
-,TRBD2,TRBJ2-5,TRBV3-1/TRBV3-2,TGTGCCAGCAGCCGACTAGCGGGGGAAGAGACCCAGTACTTC,CASSRLAGEETQYF
-,TRBD1,TRBJ1-2,TRBV4-1,TGCGCCAGCAGCCCTAACAGGGGTCCGAGGTATGGCTACACCTTC,CASSPNRGPRYGYTF
-,TRBD1,TRBJ2-2,TRBV11-3,TGTGCCAGCAGCTATAGGACAGGGGGAAGCGGGGAGCTGTTTTTT,CASSYRTGGSGELFF
-,-,TRBJ2-7,TRBV29-1,TGCAGCGTGGGGTTCGGGCAGGGCGCGTACGAGCAGTACTTC,CSVGFGQGAYEQYF
once,TRBD1,TRBJ2-5,TRBV10-1,TGCGCCAGCAGTGTCAACAGGGGGGAGACCCAGTACTTC,CASSVNRGETQYF
-,-,TRBJ1-5,TRBV5-1,TGCGCCAGCAGCTTGGGCGGCAGGGTCAATCAGCCCCAGCATTTT,CASSLGGRVNQPQHF
-,-,TRBJ1-2,TRBV6-4,TGTGCCAGCGGAGACCTGGGTGGCTACACCTTC,CASGDLGGYTF
-,-,TRBJ1-1,TRBV7-8,TGTGCCAGCAGCTTAGGGACATCTTCCACTGAAGCTTTCTTT,CASSLGTSSTEAFF
-,-,TRBJ1-2,TRBV19,TGTGCCAGTAGGAGAGAAACCCTAGATGGCTACACCTTC,CASRRETLDGYTF
-,-,TRBJ1-1,TRBV10-3,TGTGCCAGTACAGGGAACTTAAACTCTGAAGCTTTCTTT,CASTGNLNSEAFF
few,TRBD1,TRBJ1-6,TRBV10-2,TGCGCCAGCAGTTCCTTAGGGGGCAATTCCCATTCACCCCTCCACTTT,CASSSLGGNSHSPLHF
-,TRBD1,TRBJ1-6,TRBV13,TGTGCCAGCAGCTTGGTCGACAGGGATAATTCACCCCTCCACTTT,CASSLVDRDNSPLHF
-,-,TRBJ1-5,TRBV3-1/TRBV3-2,TGTGCCAGCAGCCAAGAGGCCCGATATCAGCCCCAGCATTTT,CASSQEARYQPQHF
-,-,TRBJ1-2,TRBV19,TGTGCCAGTAGTATAGATGACAGGAGTAGCTACACCTTC,CASSIDDRSSYTF